Following are 9 T cell receptor beta chains from one sample sequenced in a study of post-analysis software for immune sequencing data (dated by TCRdb to 2015 to 2017). Study-level results and caveats: Significantly higher frequencies in patients than in controls were found for roughly 5 TRBV segments, including TRBV5-6, TRBV5-1 and TRBV20-1.

No antigen has been identified for these receptors. The method was PCR. Sequencing was carried out with an Illumina HiSeq 2500. To reduce PCR and sequencing biases, unique molecular identifiers were incorporated into the TCR beta cDNA libraries. The public reads were reprocessed in TCRdb via fastp at Q25 and MiXCR, keeping in-frame beta chains. Every distinct CDR3 protein forms one entry, paired with its most common genes and DNA. The sample includes approximately 730,000 distinct CDR3 sequences, with just under 30% observed a single time. The top ten clonotypes cover under 0.7% of the sample. The sample comprised blood. These receptors came from a girl aged 10 to 17 with multiple sclerosis.

This clonotype was found a few times. The V gene is TRBV27, the J gene TRBJ2-5, with D possibly being TRBD1 or TRBD2 (5 bases each). The germline gives CDR1 MNHEY, CDR2 SMNVEV (reference sequence). The CDR3 length is 16 residues. Trimming stripped 5 bases from V and 11 bases from J, with 27 bases between. CDR3 sequence (DNA): TGTGCCAGCAGTCCACCCGGACGGGGCCTGGGGAATGAGCAGTACTTC. This codes for CASSPPGRGLGNEQYF.

A remark on this clonotype: A read error may explain this, as a much larger clone is one base away. The CDR3 DNA is TGCAGTGCCATCGCCGGAGCGGGCGAGCAGTACTTC. It codes for CSAIAGAGEQYF. The gene calls are TRBV20-1 and TRBJ2-5; a weak D match, TRBD2 (6 bases). The J call may not be correct, given that the DNA end is closer to TRBJ2-7. Germline-derived CDR1 and CDR2 are DFQATT and SNEGSKA (reference sequence). The CDR3 spans 12 residues.

This chain links TRBV6-6 with TRBJ2-7, with a tentative D call TRBD2 (5 bases). The germline V gene encodes CDR1 MNHNY and CDR2 SVGAGI (reference sequence). The CDR3 length is 13 residues. Trimming stripped 3 bases from V and 6 bases from J, with 12 bases between. CDR3: CASSYDGLAEQYF. In nucleotides, the CDR3 is TGTGCCAGCAGTTATGATGGGCTAGCCGAGCAGTACTTC.

The gene calls are TRBV6-5 and TRBJ2-5; TRBD1 is a possible D gene (5 bases). CDR1 is MNHEY, CDR2 SVGAGI, per germline. V lost 0 bases and J lost 2, with 10 bases in between. The CDR3 is 15 amino acids. The CDR3 reads CASSYSMGQQETQYF. The CDR3, as DNA: TGTGCCAGCAGTTACTCGATGGGGCAGCAAGAGACCCAGTACTTC.

The CDR3 protein is CASSLEWVEETQYF. The CDR3 region has the DNA TGCGCCAGCAGCTTGGAATGGGTAGAAGAGACCCAGTACTTC. This rearrangement joins TRBV5-1 to TRBJ2-5; D not certain. Trimming cost V 0 bases and J 3 bases, with 9 bases left between them. Germline V gene sequence: CDR1 SGHRS, CDR2 YFSETQ. The CDR3 runs to 14 residues.

This clonotype was counted at least ten times. The CDR3 DNA is TGTGCCAGCAGCGTCGGACTAGCGGGAGGGGCAGATACGCAGTATTTT. Its protein product is CASSVGLAGGADTQYF. The J gene is TRBJ2-3, the V gene TRBV7-6, with TRBD2 identical over 15 bases. In germline, CDR1 is SGHVS, CDR2 FNYEAQ. The CDR3 loop spans 16 amino acids. With 5 bases clipped from V and 4 bases from J, the junction kept 4 bases outside the gene matches.

This clonotype was seen only a few times. The chain recombines TRBV20-1 with TRBJ2-5; TRBD2 might be the D (5 bases). Trimming removed 6 bases at V and 2 bases at J, with 13 bases between. The CDR3 has 13 residues. CDR1 is DFQATT, CDR2 SNEGSKA, per germline (reference sequence). The CDR3 DNA follows: TGCAGTGCACACGGACGGGGACAAGAGACCCAGTACTTC. This codes for CSAHGRGQETQYF.

This clonotype has a single count. V gene TRBV24-1 combines with J gene TRBJ1-5, with TRBD1 matching 8 bases. The V and J ends lost 3 bases and 4 bases, in that order; junction bases with no gene match: 4. The CDR3 covers 15 residues. Germline V gene lookup returns CDR1 KGHDR and CDR2 SFDVKD. CDR3 bases: TGTGCCACCAGTGATAGCCAGGGGGCGAATCAGCCCCAGCATTTT. This codes for CATSDSQGANQPQHF.

CDR3 sequence reads: CASSLDRLYEQYF. The CDR3 nucleotides are TGTGCCAGCAGTCTCGACCGGCTGTACGAGCAGTACTTC. This chain uses TRBV27 with TRBJ2-7; D unclear. Trimming cost V 5 bases and J 4 bases, with 12 bases left between them. Germline CDR1 reads MNHEY; CDR2 reads SMNVEV (reference sequence). This CDR3 contains 13 residues.